This is a list of T cell receptor beta chains from one sample in a study of cytomegalovirus exposure and HLA in healthy donors. Generated by immunoSEQ multiplex PCR, the TCRdb table keeps only in-frame clones and is missing some. The repertoire consists of over 130,000 clones, with around four fifths occurring once and the leading ten covering approximately 1.3%. Sequences were obtained from PBMCs. The receptor source for this set is a man aged 25-40 years in good health and CMV-seropositive. CDR3s include the opening cysteine and the closing phenylalanine or tryptophan. The D gene is left open where the match is weak. Clone sizes are given selectively: once, few, many, or a class where the clone is expanded.

>TRBV5-6|TRBJ2-5|.|TRBD2|19
CASSPKSSLASGSSETQYF
TGTGCCAGCAGCCCCAAGAGTAGTCTGGCTAGCGGGAGTAGTGAGACCCAGTACTTC
>TRBV5-1|TRBJ1-4|.|.|14
CASTRGGPNEKLFF
TGCGCCAGCACCCGTGGAGGGCCTAATGAAAAACTGTTTTTT
>TRBV6-4|TRBJ1-2|.|.|13
CASSRGPSYGYTF
TGTGCCAGCAGTAGGGGCCCAAGCTATGGCTACACCTTC
>TRBV6-1|TRBJ1-1|.|.|13
CASSEVGESEAFF
TGTGCCAGCAGTGAAGTAGGGGAAAGTGAAGCTTTCTTT
>TRBV11-2|TRBJ2-3|.|.|16
CASSSPLSTSTDTQYF
TGTGCCAGCAGCTCGCCTCTTTCCACTAGCACAGATACGCAGTATTTT
>TRBV28|TRBJ2-7|.|TRBD2|15
CASSLWVGGSYEQYF
TGTGCCAGCAGTTTATGGGTGGGAGGGAGCTACGAGCAGTACTTC
>TRBV7-8|TRBJ2-6|.|TRBD1|16
CASSIRQGAGANVLTF
TGTGCCAGCAGCATCCGACAGGGGGCTGGGGCCAACGTCCTGACTTTC
>TRBV27|TRBJ1-1|.|.|15
CASSIRPSGDTEAFF
TGTGCCAGCAGTATCAGACCATCAGGGGACACTGAAGCTTTCTTT
>TRBV13|TRBJ2-2|once|.|15
CASSLDPRNTGELFF
TGTGCCAGCAGCTTAGACCCCAGGAACACCGGGGAGCTGTTTTTT
>TRBV7-9|TRBJ2-7|.|.|16
CASSLLPGHQAYEQYF
TGTGCCAGCAGCTTGTTACCGGGACACCAAGCCTACGAGCAGTACTTC
>TRBV29-1|TRBJ2-5|.|TRBD2|12
CSASGLQETQYF
TGCAGCGCTAGCGGACTACAAGAGACCCAGTACTTC
>TRBV9|TRBJ2-2|.|.|12
CASSVSGGELFF
TGTGCCAGCAGCGTAAGCGGCGGGGAGCTGTTTTTT
>TRBV18|TRBJ1-1|few|.|14
CASSPLTLNTEAFF
TGTGCCAGCTCACCTCTAACGTTGAACACTGAAGCTTTCTTT
>TRBV30|TRBJ1-1|few|TRBD1|14
CAWSRDSMNTEAFF
TGTGCCTGGAGCCGGGACAGTATGAACACTGAAGCTTTCTTT
>TRBV18|TRBJ1-1|.|.|13
CASSPPGQLEAFF
TGTGCCAGCTCACCCCCTGGACAGCTTGAAGCTTTCTTT
>TRBV2|TRBJ2-7|.|.|12
CASNPYTYEQYF
TGTGCCAGCAACCCGTATACCTACGAGCAGTACTTC
>TRBV6-1|TRBJ1-6|.|.|17
CASSEEGNRAFGSPLHF
TGTGCCAGCAGTGAAGAGGGTAACAGGGCCTTTGGTTCACCCCTCCACTTT
>TRBV19|TRBJ2-1|.|TRBD2|17
CASSDLPGLAGDNEQFF
TGTGCCAGTAGCGACCTTCCGGGACTAGCGGGGGACAATGAGCAGTTCTTC
>TRBV29-1|TRBJ1-3|.|.|15
CGVVVGSRAGNTIYF
TGCGGCGTTGTGGTGGGAAGCAGGGCTGGAAACACCATATATTTT
>TRBV19|TRBJ1-1|.|.|15
CASSQSGDVNTEAFF
TGTGCCAGTAGTCAAAGCGGGGACGTGAACACTGAAGCTTTCTTT
>TRBV5-4|TRBJ1-1|.|.|11
CASSYRQEAFF
TGTGCCAGCAGCTATAGACAGGAGGCTTTCTTT
>TRBV5-6|TRBJ2-3|.|.|15
CASSGRGKALDTQYF
TGTGCCAGCAGCGGCCGGGGTAAAGCGCTAGATACGCAGTATTTT
>TRBV5-1|TRBJ2-3|.|TRBD1|13
CASSPQGAETQYF
TGCGCCAGCAGCCCCCAGGGGGCCGAAACGCAGTATTTT
>TRBV19|TRBJ2-7|.|.|15
CASSIGSWGAYEQYF
TGTGCCAGTAGTATTGGGTCTTGGGGGGCCTACGAGCAGTACTTC
>TRBV18|TRBJ2-5|.|.|13
CASSPDRQETQYF
TGTGCCAGCTCACCAGACAGGCAAGAGACCCAGTACTTC
>TRBV28|TRBJ2-7|.|TRBD1|13
CASRVTGADEQYF
TGTGCCAGCAGGGTGACAGGGGCAGACGAGCAGTACTTC